This TCR beta chain was profiled in a study of response to subunit inactivated influenza vaccine. Turning to this clonotype: Its target is not known.

Notes on the study in general: Each seasonal influenza vaccination, the authors suggested, recruits few new T cells.

From the RT-PCR reads, TCRdb called clonotypes with MiXCR, one entry per CDR3 protein. The sample has 610,000 or so distinct CDR3 sequences; approximately 15% are singletons. The sequencing here drew on PBMCs from blood, taken roughly 12 days after vaccination. This sequence originates from a man aged 50-59 years who received an inactivated influenza vaccine.

The CDR3 DNA is TGTGCCAGCAGCCCCTGGGTGGAAACTGCCTACGAGCAGTACTTC. Its protein is CASSPWVETAYEQYF. The V and J genes are TRBV11-2 and TRBJ2-7; D remains unclear. Trimming pared 5 bases from V and 2 bases from J, leaving 16 bases between. The germline V gene encodes CDR1 SGHAT and CDR2 FQNNGV. This CDR3 has 15 amino acids.